Below, 14 T cell receptor beta chains from the same sample are listed, as sequenced in a study of blood T cell repertoires in COVID-19. Here immunoSEQ multiplex PCR was the method, and the copy in TCRdb shows in-frame clones only, minus some. The table records about 440,000 clones, 88% of them present only once. Sequencing used peripheral blood. Every receptor here comes from a woman between 45 and 60 years old with COVID-19, enrolled during active disease.

The chain employs TRBV4-1 and TRBJ1-2; the D is unclear. The CDR3 has 14 amino acids. V dropped 3 bases and J dropped 7 bases, with 15 bases sitting between them. In germline, CDR1 is MGHRA, CDR2 YSYEKL. The CDR3 sequence is CASSHGIGGPGYTF. CDR3 coding DNA: TGCGCCAGCAGCCATGGGATAGGAGGGCCTGGCTACACCTTC.

J is TRBJ1-1 and V is TRBV6-6; 7 positions match TRBD1. Germline assignment: CDR1 MNHNY and CDR2 SVGAGI (reference sequence). This CDR3 is 13 amino acids long. V lost 6 bases, J lost 5 bases, and 6 bases stayed unmatched. The CDR3 loop is CASRRQGGTEAFF. CDR3 sequence (DNA): TGTGCCAGCAGGAGACAGGGCGGAACTGAAGCTTTCTTT.

This chain joins TRBV5-4 and TRBJ1-6; 7 bases are a match to TRBD1. V lost 0 bases to trimming and J lost 6 bases; unmatched junction nucleotides: 6. Germline V CDR1 and CDR2: SGHNT, YYREEE (reference sequence). This CDR3 spans 16 amino acids. The CDR3 coding sequence is TGTGCCAGCAGCTTGGAGGGGACAGATTTTAATTCACCCCTCCACTTT. Translation gives CASSLEGTDFNSPLHF.

The chain joins TRBV2 to TRBJ1-5; 9 bases are a match to TRBD1. Germline CDR1 and CDR2: SNHLY and FYNNEI. V trimming: 5 bases; J trimming: 1 base; junction bases outside the gene matches: 6. The CDR3 covers 16 residues. The CDR3 DNA is TGTGCCAGCAGTTGGGGGGACAGGGTAAGCAATCAGCCCCAGCATTTT. Its protein is CASSWGDRVSNQPQHF.

The chain combines TRBV7-9 with TRBJ1-2, with D unresolved. This CDR3 comprises 14 residues. CDR1 is SEHNR and CDR2 is FQNEAQ in the germline V gene (reference sequence). Trimming stripped 1 base from V and 1 base from J, with 7 bases between. The CDR3: CASSLGQFNYGYTF. In DNA form, the CDR3 reads TGTGCCAGCAGCTTAGGACAATTTAACTATGGCTACACCTTC. Full variable domain (missing parts from reference TRBV7-9 and TRBJ1-2): DTGVSQNPRHKITKRGQNVTFRCDPISEHNRLYWYRQTLGQGPEFLTYFQNEAQLEKSRLLSDRFSAERPKGSFSTLEIQRTEQGDSAMYLCASSLGQFNYGYTFGSGTRLTVV.

This rearrangement joins TRBV6-1 to TRBJ1-1, with D possibly TRBD1 on 6 matching bases. Germline assignment: CDR1 MNHNS and CDR2 SASEGT. This CDR3 region has 18 residues. The V and J ends lost 0 bases and 0 bases respectively, with 17 bases between them. CDR3 in amino acids: CASSEAKDGRGLNTEAFF. Here the CDR3 DNA reads TGTGCCAGCAGTGAAGCGAAGGATGGCAGGGGCCTGAACACTGAAGCTTTCTTT.

This chain connects TRBV11-1 to TRBJ2-7, with a weak D call TRBD2 (5 bases). This CDR3 has 14 amino acids. The ends were cut back, 3 bases at V and 6 bases at J, with 15 bases in the middle. CDR1 SGHAT and CDR2 FQDESV come from the germline V gene (reference sequence). CDR3 sequence reads: CASSFTGIPVEQYF. DNA for the CDR3: TGTGCCAGCAGCTTTACCGGGATTCCCGTCGAGCAGTACTTC.

There are a few counts of this clone. This chain uses TRBV28 with TRBJ1-1, with a weak D call TRBD1 (6 bases). This CDR3 spans 16 amino acids. Germline V gene data show CDR1 as MDHEN and CDR2 as SYDVKM. Trimming removed 6 bases at V and 4 bases at J, with 21 bases between. This CDR3 is CASRTPRGGRGTEAFF. The CDR3 nucleotides are TGTGCCAGCAGGACCCCGAGGGGGGGGCGAGGCACTGAAGCTTTCTTT.

This rearrangement joins TRBV7-9 to TRBJ2-3; D is perhaps TRBD2 (6 bases). The CDR3 extends over 13 amino acids. The germline V gene has CDR1 SEHNR and CDR2 FQNEAQ (reference sequence). V lost 4 bases, J lost 6 bases, and 11 bases lay in between. The CDR3 region is CASSSVLADTQYF. CDR3 DNA: TGTGCCAGCAGCTCGGTTCTAGCGGATACGCAGTATTTT.

The genes are TRBV5-5 and TRBJ2-1, with a weak D call TRBD1 (5 bases). This CDR3 has 15 amino acids. Trimming pared 5 bases from V and 5 bases from J, leaving 17 bases between. CDR1 is SGHKS, CDR2 YYEKEE, per germline (reference sequence). The CDR3 DNA reads as TGTGCCAGCAGTCCCGGCCAGGGTGTGGACAATGAGCAGTTCTTC. Translation: CASSPGQGVDNEQFF.

The V call is TRBV6-5, the J call TRBJ1-1; D possibly corresponds to TRBD1 (6 bases). Trimming stripped 10 bases from V and 0 bases from J, with 15 bases between. This CDR3 is built from 14 residues. Germline V gene lookup returns CDR1 MNHEY and CDR2 SVGAGI. The CDR3 region is CATLGARLNTEAFF. The CDR3 coding sequence is TGTGCCACTTTGGGGGCCCGATTGAACACTGAAGCTTTCTTT.

CDR3 bases: TGTGCCAGTAGGTCTCCAGGGTCGGGCACTGAAGCTTTCTTT. Its protein is CASRSPGSGTEAFF. The rearrangement links TRBV19 to TRBJ1-1; maybe TRBD1 (5 bases). The germline CDR1 and CDR2 sequences are LNHDA and SQIVND (reference sequence). The CDR3 contains 14 residues. V lost 6 bases and J 4 bases, leaving 15 bases between the germline ends.

A single count supports this clone. Other DNA sequences of this sample code for an identical CDR3. The genes are TRBV5-1 and TRBJ1-2; weak D call: TRBD1 (6 bases). V gave up 2 bases and J gave up 4 bases, with 9 bases separating them. This CDR3 region has 13 residues. CDR1 and CDR2 from the germline V gene are SGHRS and YFSETQ. DNA for the CDR3: TGCGCCAGCAGCTTACAGGGTGGCTATGGCTACACCTTC. Translation: CASSLQGGYGYTF.

Here the CDR3 reads CASSYNGAIKTQYF. The CDR3 region has the DNA TGTGCCAGCAGTTACAACGGAGCAATAAAGACCCAGTACTTC. The chain recombines TRBV6-5 with TRBJ2-5; D is unresolved. Germline V gives CDR1 MNHEY, CDR2 SVGAGI. The CDR3 loop spans 14 amino acids. V was pared by 2 bases and J by 6 bases, with 13 bases between.